Each of the 20 T cell receptor beta chains below was sequenced from the same sample in a study of CD8 T cells in ankylosing spondylitis. For these TCRs, the target antigens are not known. Study outcomes and limitations: Made up of several highly homologous variants, a TCR beta motif appeared characteristic of ankylosing spondylitis blood.

TCRdb itself ran the 5' RACE reads through MiXCR, one entry per CDR3 protein. The sample contains fewer than 550,000 distinct CDR3 sequences, roughly 5.2% of which appear only once. Sequencing was done on a sample of blood, either unsorted or a sorted T cell fraction (not recorded which). These receptor sequences come from a male donor with ankylosing spondylitis.

This clonotype was recorded many times. This sequence joins TRBV20-1 and TRBJ1-5; 7 nucleotides align to TRBD1. V dropped 7 bases and J dropped 4; count of bases not matched to a gene: 7. CDR1 and CDR2 from the germline V gene are DFQATT and SNEGSKA (reference sequence). This CDR3 is 13 amino acids long. As DNA, the CDR3 is TGCAGTGGGGAGACAGGGAGGAATCAGCCCCAGCATTTT. Its protein product is CSGETGRNQPQHF.

Ten or more counts support this clonotype. The gene calls are TRBV20-1 and TRBJ2-7; possible D gene TRBD2, 7 bases. This CDR3 is built from 13 residues. Trimming left V 8 bases short and J 1 base short, with 15 bases between. Germline V gene data show CDR1 as DFQATT and CDR2 as SNEGSKA (reference sequence). CDR3 sequence (DNA): TGCAGTTGGGAGGGGGGTGGTTCCTACGAGCAGTACTTC. Translation gives CSWEGGGSYEQYF.

This clonotype was counted at least ten times. CDR3 bases: TGCAGTGCTCTCGGACAGGGGGGCGCTGAAGCTTTCTTT. Amino acids: CSALGQGGAEAFF. The chain has TRBV20-1 and TRBJ1-1; 10 bases are shared with TRBD1. The ends lost 5 bases at V and 6 bases at J; junction bases unmatched: 6. The CDR3 has 13 residues. Germline CDR1 is DFQATT and CDR2 is SNEGSKA (reference sequence).

This clonotype was seen many times. This chain joins TRBV4-1 and TRBJ1-2; no definite D call. CDR3 length equals 15 residues. The V gene lost 0 bases and the J gene lost 4 bases, with 12 bases spanning the gap. Germline CDR1 is MGHRA and CDR2 is YSYEKL. The CDR3 DNA sequence: TGCGCCAGCAGCCAAGAGCGGACGGCCTCCTATGGCTACACCTTC. Translated: CASSQERTASYGYTF.

In its sample, this clonotype was seen many times. The chain joins TRBV6-5 to TRBJ2-1, with D maybe TRBD2 (6 bases). CDR3 length: 15 residues. V lost 2 bases and J 8 bases, leaving 16 bases between the germline ends. The V gene's germline CDR1 is MNHEY and CDR2 SVGAGI. CDR3 coding DNA: TGTGCCAGCAGTTACCATTGGGGAGGAGCCCATGAGCAGTTCTTC. Its protein is CASSYHWGGAHEQFF.

V is TRBV4-2 and J is TRBJ2-1; D uncertain. V lost 0 bases to trimming and J lost 7 bases, with 10 bases between them. The CDR3 is 14 residues long. Germline loops: CDR1 LGHNA, CDR2 YNFKEQ. Here the CDR3 DNA reads TGTGCCAGCAGCCAAGAAAGTAGGGAAAATGAGCAGTTCTTC. Translated, it gives CASSQESRENEQFF.

This clonotype was recorded at least ten times. The V and J genes are TRBV18 and TRBJ2-7; TRBD2 might be the D (6 bases). V was pared by 3 bases and J by 2 bases, with 8 bases between. This CDR3 comprises 13 residues. CDR1 is KGHSH, CDR2 LQKENI, per germline. CDR3 region: CASSPSGTYEQYF. As DNA, the CDR3 is TGTGCCAGCTCACCTAGCGGTACCTACGAGCAGTACTTC.

V and J are TRBV28 and TRBJ2-1; D gene ambiguous. This CDR3 is 12 amino acids long. V lost 4 bases, J lost 10 bases, and 11 bases lay in between. CDR1 and CDR2 from the germline V gene are MDHEN and SYDVKM. The CDR3 DNA sequence: TGTGCCAGCAGTTCAGTCCTTGAGGAGCAGTTCTTC. It codes for CASSSVLEEQFF. Supplemented by reference TRBV28 and TRBJ2-1, the full variable domain reads DVKVTQSSRYLVKRTGEKVFLECVQDMDHENMFWYRQDPGLGLRLIYFSYDVKMKEKGDIPEGYSVSREKKERFSLILESASTNQTSMYLCASSSVLEEQFFGPGTRLTVL.

In its sample, this clonotype was seen many times. The chain recombines TRBV4-2 with TRBJ1-2; D perhaps matches TRBD1 (6 bases). Germline-derived CDR1 and CDR2 are LGHNA and YNFKEQ. Trimming shortened V by 0 bases and J by 10 bases, and 12 bases separated the two germline ends. The CDR3 contains 13 residues. The CDR3 spells CASSQEGTPFYTF. CDR3 nucleotide sequence: TGTGCCAGCAGCCAAGAGGGGACACCCTTCTACACCTTC.

A few counts support this clonotype. This chain connects TRBV28 to TRBJ2-7, with D unclear. The V end lost 9 bases, the J end lost 4 bases, and 10 bases lay between the germline ends. Germline CDR1 is MDHEN and CDR2 is SYDVKM. The length of the CDR3 is 11 residues. CDR3 loop: CASRARYEQYF. CDR3 in DNA: TGTGCCAGTAGAGCGAGATACGAGCAGTACTTC.

This clonotype was counted many times. The gene calls are TRBV7-9 and TRBJ2-2; D ambiguous. This CDR3 has 16 amino acids. Germline V gives CDR1 SEHNR, CDR2 FQNEAQ (reference sequence). V was clipped by 5 bases and J by 8 bases, with 21 bases between them. CDR3 DNA sequence: TGTGCCAGCAGCCTACTTCTTGGAACCCGTACTGGGGAGCTGTTTTTT. Protein product: CASSLLLGTRTGELFF.

There are many counts of this clonotype. The chain carries TRBV12-3 or TRBV12-4 and TRBJ1-1, with D perhaps TRBD1 (5 bases). Trimming left V 1 base short and J 9 bases short, with 15 bases between. CDR3 size: 14 residues. The CDR3: CASSLGVGGAQAFF. CDR3 DNA sequence: TGTGCCAGCAGTTTAGGGGTGGGTGGGGCTCAAGCTTTCTTT.

V gene TRBV7-8 combines with J gene TRBJ2-5; TRBD1 matches at 9 bases. This CDR3 region has 15 residues. Germline V lookup: CDR1 SGHVS, CDR2 FQNEAQ. Trimming cost V 5 bases and J 1 base; bases outside gene matches: 5. The CDR3: CASSPSQGAQETQYF. CDR3 DNA: TGTGCCAGCAGCCCGTCACAGGGGGCCCAAGAGACCCAGTACTTC.

Many counts were recorded for this clonotype. The chain is built from TRBV4-3 and TRBJ2-7; D is perhaps TRBD1 or TRBD2 (6 bases each). Trimming shortened V by 0 bases and J by 2 bases, and 11 bases separated the two germline ends. The CDR3 runs 15 residues. Germline V lookup: CDR1 LGHNA, CDR2 YSLEER. The CDR3 loop is CASSQDPGATYEQYF. CDR3 nucleotides: TGCGCCAGCAGCCAAGACCCGGGGGCGACCTACGAGCAGTACTTC.

Ten or more counts support this clonotype. The V and J genes are TRBV11-1 and TRBJ1-5; tentative D call: TRBD1 (6 bases). Germline CDR1 SGHAT, CDR2 FQDESV (reference sequence). This CDR3 is 18 amino acids long. Trimming pared 4 bases from V and 4 bases from J, leaving 23 bases between. The CDR3 here is CASSSTTGARGLNQPQHF. CDR3 DNA sequence: TGTGCCAGCAGCTCCACCACGGGGGCCAGGGGTCTTAATCAGCCCCAGCATTTT.

The rearrangement uses TRBV11-1 and TRBJ2-3; either TRBD1 or TRBD2 may fit D (6 bases each). Germline CDR1 reads SGHAT; CDR2 reads FQDESV (reference sequence). Trimming took off 5 bases at V and 5 bases at J, with 14 bases between the two ends. The CDR3 spans 14 residues. Written as DNA, the CDR3 is TGTGCCAGCAGCCCCGACAGGAGGGAAGATACGCAGTATTTT. It codes for CASSPDRREDTQYF.

This clonotype showed up many times. This rearrangement joins TRBV6-1 to TRBJ1-5; D call uncertain. This CDR3 has 13 residues. Between the trimmed V and J ends, which lost 7 bases and 9 bases, there was a span of 16 bases. Looked up from germline, CDR1 is MNHNS and CDR2 is SASEGT. CDR3 bases: TGTGCCAGCACTCAGGCTTGGGATCGGCCCCAGCATTTT. It is translated as CASTQAWDRPQHF.

This clonotype was seen repeatedly, ten times or more. V gene TRBV7-2 combines with J gene TRBJ2-3; D perhaps matches TRBD2 (6 bases). The CDR3 has 16 residues. Trimming took off 6 bases at V and 1 base at J, with 17 bases between the two ends. The germline CDR1 and CDR2 sequences are SGHTA and FQGNSA. The CDR3 region has the DNA TGTGCCAGCAGGCCAAGGAGGGGCCGCGGCACAGATACGCAGTATTTT. Protein product: CASRPRRGRGTDTQYF.

This clonotype has just a few counts. The J gene is TRBJ2-7, the V gene TRBV10-3; 12 nucleotides line up with TRBD2. J gave up 3 bases and V 10 bases, and 7 bases lay outside the gene matches. The germline gives CDR1 ENHRY, CDR2 SYGVKD. This CDR3 has 14 residues. This CDR3 reads CATFPGLAGYEQYF. The CDR3 coding sequence is TGTGCCACCTTTCCGGGACTAGCGGGCTACGAGCAGTACTTC.

This clonotype was counted many times. This rearrangement joins TRBV7-6 to TRBJ1-6; TRBD1 aligns across 7 bases. Germline V lookup: CDR1 SGHVS, CDR2 FNYEAQ. J gave up 10 bases and V 0 bases, and 12 bases lay outside the gene matches. The CDR3 spans 17 residues. The CDR3 sequence is CASSLAPHSRQGSPLHF. The DNA for the CDR3 is TGTGCCAGCAGCTTAGCGCCCCACTCAAGACAGGGATCACCCCTCCACTTT.